The rows below give T cell receptor beta chains drawn from one sample of a study of T-cell reconstitution after alpha-beta-depleted transplantation in children. TCRdb reanalysed the PCR reads using MiXCR and keeps one entry per CDR3 protein. The sample includes around 300,000 distinct CDR3 sequences, roughly 25% of them seen just once. The material sequenced was PBMCs, mostly from graft donor cells, taken 180 days after TCRalphabeta/CD19-depleted stem cell transplant. The receptors stem from a male patient aged 10-17 years who had a stem cell transplant for acute lymphoblastic leukemia, so the T cells may come from the graft donor. Both conserved end residues are part of each CDR3. A D gene is named only where the DNA matches it firmly. Clone size is not always given. Where it is, it says once, few, many or a class for expanded clones.

length	D	V	size	J	CDR3	DNA
15	TRBD2	TRBV7-6	.	TRBJ2-1	CASSWMGGPYNEQFF	TGTGCCAGCAGCTGGATGGGAGGGCCTTACAATGAGCAGTTCTTC
14	.	TRBV15	few	TRBJ2-3	CATSRDWARDTQYF	TGTGCCACCAGCAGAGATTGGGCTAGAGATACGCAGTATTTT
14	TRBD2	TRBV27	.	TRBJ2-5	CASSPRGVQETQYF	TGTGCCAGCAGCCCCCGGGGGGTCCAAGAGACCCAGTACTTC
14	.	TRBV20-1	.	TRBJ1-5	CSAPVWGSNQPQHF	TGCAGTGCTCCCGTCTGGGGCTCCAATCAGCCCCAGCATTTT
17	TRBD2	TRBV3-1	.	TRBJ2-1	CASSQEPGLAAYNEQFF	TGTGCCAGCAGCCAAGAACCGGGACTAGCGGCCTACAATGAGCAGTTCTTC
13	TRBD1	TRBV5-1	many	TRBJ2-7	CASSTGGFYEQYF	TGCGCCAGCAGCACAGGGGGGTTCTACGAGCAGTACTTC
15	TRBD1	TRBV12-3/TRBV12-4	.	TRBJ2-7	CASSSPTGPSYEQYF	TGTGCCAGCAGTTCACCGACAGGGCCCTCCTACGAGCAGTACTTC
16	TRBD1	TRBV7-2	.	TRBJ2-4	CASSLTGGLSKNIQYF	TGTGCCAGCAGCCTGACAGGGGGCTTATCCAAAAACATTCAGTACTTC
16	.	TRBV1	few	TRBJ1-2	CTSSQGAGRRYYGYTF	TGCACCAGCAGCCAGGGTGCAGGGAGGAGATACTATGGCTACACCTTC
14	.	TRBV10-3	few	TRBJ1-1	CAIRIGQMNTEAFF	TGTGCCATCAGGATTGGACAGATGAACACTGAAGCTTTCTTT
14	TRBD2	TRBV7-2	many	TRBJ2-7	CASSAGLASYEQYF	TGTGCCAGCAGCGCGGGACTAGCCTCCTACGAGCAGTACTTC
13	TRBD2	TRBV12-3/TRBV12-4	.	TRBJ2-1	CASRPGTSNEQFF	TGTGCCAGCAGGCCCGGGACTAGCAATGAGCAGTTCTTC
16	.	TRBV11-1	few	TRBJ1-1	CASSLSGLAVNTEAFF	TGTGCCAGCAGCTTATCGGGGCTAGCCGTGAACACTGAAGCTTTCTTT
16	TRBD1	TRBV5-5	few	TRBJ1-2	CASSRTGPLSMDGYTF	TGTGCCAGCAGCCGGACAGGGCCGCTTTCGATGGATGGCTACACCTTC
16	TRBD2	TRBV18	many	TRBJ2-1	CASSLVLAGESDEQFF	TGTGCCAGCTCACTCGTACTAGCGGGAGAATCCGATGAGCAGTTCTTC
15	.	TRBV12-3/TRBV12-4	.	TRBJ2-3	CASSSWTLRTDTQYF	TGTGCCAGCAGTTCGTGGACCCTCCGCACAGATACGCAGTATTTT
16	.	TRBV27	few	TRBJ2-1	CASSLQQLSSYNEQFF	TGTGCCAGCAGTTTGCAACAGCTGAGCTCCTACAATGAGCAGTTCTTC